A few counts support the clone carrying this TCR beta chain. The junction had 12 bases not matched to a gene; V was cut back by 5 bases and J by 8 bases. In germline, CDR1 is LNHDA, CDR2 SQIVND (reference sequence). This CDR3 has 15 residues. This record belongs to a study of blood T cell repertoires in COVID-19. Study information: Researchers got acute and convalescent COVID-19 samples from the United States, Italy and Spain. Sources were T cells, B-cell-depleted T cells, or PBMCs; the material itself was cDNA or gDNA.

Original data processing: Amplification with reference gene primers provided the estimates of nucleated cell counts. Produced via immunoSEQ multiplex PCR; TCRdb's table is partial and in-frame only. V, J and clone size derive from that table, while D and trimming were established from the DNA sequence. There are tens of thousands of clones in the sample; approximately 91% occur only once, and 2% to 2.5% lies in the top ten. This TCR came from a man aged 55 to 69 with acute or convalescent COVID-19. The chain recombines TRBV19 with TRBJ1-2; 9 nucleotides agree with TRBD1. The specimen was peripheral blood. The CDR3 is CASSVTSGTGRGYTF. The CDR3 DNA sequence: TGTGCCAGTAGTGTCACCTCCGGGACAGGGCGGGGCTACACCTTC. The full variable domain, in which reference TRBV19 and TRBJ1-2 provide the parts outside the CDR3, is DGGITQSPKYLFRKEGQNVTLSCEQNLNHDAMYWYRQDPGQGLRLIYYSQIVNDFQKGDIAEGYSVSREKKESFPLTVTSAQKNPTAFYLCASSVTSGTGRGYTFGSGTRLTVV.